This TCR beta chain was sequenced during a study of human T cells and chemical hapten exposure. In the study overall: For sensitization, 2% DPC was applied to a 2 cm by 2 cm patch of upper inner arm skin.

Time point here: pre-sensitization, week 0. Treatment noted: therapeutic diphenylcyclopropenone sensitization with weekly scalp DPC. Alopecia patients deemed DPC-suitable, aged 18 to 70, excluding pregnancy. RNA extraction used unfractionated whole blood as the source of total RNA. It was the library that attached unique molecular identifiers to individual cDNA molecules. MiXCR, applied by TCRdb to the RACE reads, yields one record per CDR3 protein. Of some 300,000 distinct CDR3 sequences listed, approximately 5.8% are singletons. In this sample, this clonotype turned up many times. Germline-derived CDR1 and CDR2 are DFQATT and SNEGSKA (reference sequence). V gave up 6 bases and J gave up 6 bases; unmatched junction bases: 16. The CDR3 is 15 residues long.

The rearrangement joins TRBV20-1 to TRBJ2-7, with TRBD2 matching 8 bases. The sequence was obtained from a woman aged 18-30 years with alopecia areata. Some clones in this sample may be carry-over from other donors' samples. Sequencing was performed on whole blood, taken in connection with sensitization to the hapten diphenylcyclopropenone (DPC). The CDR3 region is CSAGLPTSGYIEQYF. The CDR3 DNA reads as TGCAGTGCCGGACTCCCAACTAGCGGTTATATCGAGCAGTACTTC.